The table lists the clone carrying this T cell receptor (beta chain) with a few counts. V lost 5 bases and J lost 6, with 15 bases in between. CDR3 length: 14 residues. Germline CDR1 and CDR2: SGHVS and FNYEAQ. This sample is drawn from a study of graft-versus-host responses after intestinal transplantation. Repertoires were generated with immunoSEQ multiplex PCR, while TCRdb's copy carries only in-frame clones and drops some. The top ten hold around 1.5% of the sample, which has over 45,000 clones, roughly 90% seen once. Sequencing used PBMCs, obtained 26 days after transplant. The TCR sequence derives from a human patient who received an intestinal transplant, so some T cells may come from the graft donor. V and J are TRBV7-6 and TRBJ2-3; tentative D call: TRBD2 (7 bases). DNA for the CDR3: TGTGCCAGCAGCCAAGGGGGGGGCCGGGATACGCAGTATTTT. Its protein is CASSQGGGRDTQYF.